The 16 T cell receptor beta chains given below trace back to one sample, sequenced in a study of radiotherapy plus CTLA-4 blockade in lung cancer. The method was immunoSEQ multiplex PCR; TCRdb's version includes in-frame clones alone and lacks a portion of them. The sample holds about 87,000 clones, around nine tenths seen once. The specimen comprised peripheral blood, sampled from a patient treated with radiotherapy plus ipilimumab. These TCRs come from a human donor with non-small cell lung cancer that progressed on radiotherapy plus ipilimumab.

V is TRBV7-4 and J is TRBJ1-2; no definite D call. CDR1 is SGHVT, CDR2 SQSDAQ, per germline. The CDR3 has 13 amino acids. The V and J ends lost 1 base and 8 bases respectively, with 11 bases between them. CDR3 sequence: CASSLGGGNGYTF. The CDR3 nucleotides are TGTGCCAGCAGCTTAGGGGGAGGAAACGGCTACACCTTC.

The chain uses TRBV2 and TRBJ2-1, with TRBD2 matching over 8 bases. V trimming: 10 bases; J trimming: 9 bases; junction bases outside the gene matches: 8. In germline, CDR1 is SNHLY, CDR2 FYNNEI. CDR3 length: 12 residues. The CDR3, as DNA: TGTGCCACCGGACTAGCAGCCAGTGAGCAGTTCTTC. Protein: CATGLAASEQFF.

CDR3 coding DNA: TGCGCCAGCGGTGCGACAGGATATAGCACAGATACGCAGTATTTT. Its protein is CASGATGYSTDTQYF. The rearrangement links TRBV4-1 to TRBJ2-3; TRBD1 is a possible D gene (6 bases). The germline V and J ends were trimmed by 8 bases and 0 bases, with 15 bases remaining between them. The germline V gene encodes CDR1 MGHRA and CDR2 YSYEKL. The CDR3 has 15 amino acids.

The CDR3 protein is CASRSRGENQPQHF. In nucleotides, the CDR3 is TGCGCCAGCAGGAGTAGGGGGGAGAATCAGCCCCAGCATTTT. The chain has TRBV10-1 and TRBJ1-5; D possibly corresponds to TRBD1 (6 bases). V was pared by 6 bases and J by 4 bases, with 13 bases between. The CDR3 loop spans 14 amino acids. From germline, CDR1 is WNHNN and CDR2 SYGVQD (reference sequence).

The chain joins TRBV7-9 to TRBJ1-4, with unresolved D. The CDR3 has 15 residues. The ends were cut back, 5 bases at V and 7 bases at J, with 17 bases in the middle. Per germline, CDR1 SEHNR and CDR2 FQNEAQ (reference sequence). The CDR3 DNA reads TGTGCCAGCAGCCCCCTCAAGGTCCCAGTTGAAAAACTGTTTTTT. Translating gives CASSPLKVPVEKLFF.

This clone turned up a few times. This chain links TRBV10-3 with TRBJ1-3, with D tentatively TRBD1 (5 bases). The CDR3 length is 15 residues. The germline V and J ends were trimmed by 7 bases and 0 bases, with 13 bases remaining between them. Germline CDR1 and CDR2: ENHRY and SYGVKD. CDR3 sequence reads: CAITRDGDSGNTIYF. The CDR3 DNA follows: TGTGCCATCACTCGGGACGGAGACTCTGGAAACACCATATATTTT.

The gene calls are TRBV19 and TRBJ2-4; TRBD2 aligns across 7 bases. V dropped 5 bases and J dropped 3; count of bases not matched to a gene: 10. This CDR3 spans 16 amino acids. Germline V gene data show CDR1 as LNHDA and CDR2 as SQIVND (reference sequence). The CDR3 region is CASSPAGGLNKNIQYF. For the CDR3, the DNA is TGTGCCAGTAGTCCCGCCGGGGGACTAAACAAAAACATTCAGTACTTC. The entire variable domain, with the rest obtained from reference TRBV19 and TRBJ2-4, is as follows: DGGITQSPKYLFRKEGQNVTLSCEQNLNHDAMYWYRQDPGQGLRLIYYSQIVNDFQKGDIAEGYSVSREKKESFPLTVTSAQKNPTAFYLCASSPAGGLNKNIQYFGAGTRLSVL.

Comment on this clone: Mismatch with germline at one junction end may stem from a read error. The V gene is TRBV5-1, the J gene TRBJ2-4; 10 nucleotides agree with TRBD1. CDR3 size: 15 residues. Germline V lookup: CDR1 SGHRS, CDR2 YFSETQ. CDR3 protein: CASSLDPGQGIIKYF. The CDR3 nucleotides are TGCGCCAGCAGCTTGGACCCGGGACAGGGGATCATTAAGTACTTC.

This clone appeared a few times. In DNA, the CDR3 is TGCGCCAGCAGCCATCCAGGGGGCATAGGAAACACCATATATTTT. Translated, it gives CASSHPGGIGNTIYF. The rearrangement uses TRBV4-3 and TRBJ1-3, with TRBD1 matching over 8 bases. With V trimmed by 3 bases and J by 4 bases, 5 bases remained unmatched. Germline CDR1 is LGHNA and CDR2 is YSLEER. The CDR3 consists of 15 residues.

The rearrangement uses TRBV28 and TRBJ1-2; the D gene is possibly TRBD1 (6 bases). CDR3 size: 12 residues. CDR1 and CDR2 from the germline V gene are MDHEN and SYDVKM. The V end lost 5 bases, the J end lost 6 bases, and 10 bases lay between the germline ends. CDR3 bases: TGTGCCAGCAGTAGCAGGGGAGATGGCTACACCTTC. It yields the protein CASSSRGDGYTF.

The chain employs TRBV7-2 and TRBJ2-7; no clear D. Trimming left V 1 base short and J 3 bases short, with 10 bases between. The CDR3 is made up of 14 amino acids. Per the germline V gene, CDR1 is SGHTA and CDR2 is FQGNSA. CDR3 residues: CASSLGGGSYEQYF. The CDR3 nucleotides are TGTGCCAGCAGCTTAGGTGGCGGAAGCTACGAGCAGTACTTC.

The chain links TRBV10-3 to TRBJ1-6, with unresolved D. The CDR3 covers 16 residues. The V gene's germline CDR1 is ENHRY and CDR2 SYGVKD. V shed 4 bases and J shed 7 bases, with 17 bases lying between them. CDR3 protein: CAISGSTFALNSPLHF. CDR3 nucleotide sequence: TGTGCCATCAGTGGGTCCACTTTCGCGCTCAATTCACCCCTCCACTTT.

Concerning this clone: The junction departs from germline at one end; a sequencing error may be responsible. V gene TRBV4-3 combines with J gene TRBJ2-2, with 8 bases aligning to TRBD2. Germline V CDR1 and CDR2: LGHNA, YSLEER. This CDR3 contains 17 residues. The CDR3 nucleotides are TGCGCCAGCAGCCAAGACCCAGCGGGAGCGGACACCAGGGAGCTGTTTTTT. This codes for CASSQDPAGADTRELFF.

As for this clone: Other DNA sequences from this sample encode an identical CDR3 as well. The rearrangement uses TRBV6-5 and TRBJ1-5; weak D call: TRBD1 (5 bases). V lost 6 bases and J 4 bases, leaving 10 bases between the germline ends. Germline assignment: CDR1 MNHEY and CDR2 SVGAGI. The CDR3 length is 13 residues. The CDR3 DNA reads as TGTGCCAGCAGCTGGGGGGGGAATCAGCCCCAGCATTTT. It specifies CASSWGGNQPQHF.

The CDR3 nucleotides read TGTGCCAGCAGTTTATGGACCCCTGCCGGGACTCCTAGTCGGGGGACCCAGTACTTC. Its translation: CASSLWTPAGTPSRGTQYF. The rearrangement joins TRBV27 to TRBJ2-5; D possibly corresponds to TRBD2 (6 bases). The CDR3 spans 19 residues. With 1 base removed from V and 7 bases from J, the gap between germline ends came to 28 bases. Looked up from germline, CDR1 is MNHEY and CDR2 is SMNVEV (reference sequence).

The rearrangement joins TRBV1 to TRBJ2-1; no DNA check was done on the table's D call, TRBD2. TRBV1 is a pseudogene locus. The length of the CDR3 is 17 residues. The CDR3, as DNA: TGCACCAGCAGCCGTTCCAACTTCGGGCATTGCGGGAATGAGCAGTTCTTC. It is translated as CTSSRSNFGHCGNEQFF.